The clone carrying this TCR beta chain has a handful of counts. The data stem from a study of patients and donors after allogeneic stem cell transplantation. V shed 7 bases and J 7 bases; nucleotides not matched to a gene: 12. Germline CDR1 MNHNS, CDR2 SASEGT. The CDR3 has 14 amino acids. Each CDR3 protein is one row after TCRdb ran MiXCR on the RT-PCR reads. Among about a million distinct CDR3 sequences listed, roughly 18% were seen once. Source material: blood, either unsorted or a sorted T cell fraction (not recorded which). The chain joins TRBV6-1 to TRBJ1-2; TRBD1 agrees at 7 bases. The sequence was collected from a human donor who was either an allogeneic HSCT recipient or a stem cell or donor lymphocyte infusion donor (not recorded which). It is not recorded whose cells these are; they may come from a transplant donor. The CDR3 loop reads CASTRRQGFGGYTF. In DNA, the CDR3 is TGTGCCAGCACGCGTCGACAGGGATTCGGTGGCTACACCTTC.